The 2 T cell receptor beta chains listed next were all sequenced from one sample in a study of Graves' ophthalmopathy and Graves' hyperthyroidism. Amplification targeted the TCR beta CDR3 regions, with RNA transcripts as the source material. HTBI primers primed a first-round RT-PCR, and a second-round multiplex PCR followed. TCRdb fed the multiplex PCR reads into MiXCR, producing one record per CDR3 protein. The data hold about 550,000 distinct CDR3 sequences, with less than 45% observed a single time. The sequenced sample was peripheral blood or thyroid tissue (not recorded which). The origin of the receptors is an adult man with Graves' hyperthyroidism.

V gene TRBV15 combines with J gene TRBJ1-5; D call uncertain. The germline V gene encodes CDR1 LNHNV and CDR2 YYDKDF (reference sequence). The CDR3 contains 19 residues. V was pared by 0 bases and J by 0 bases, with 18 bases between. The CDR3 DNA follows: TGTGCCACCAGCAGAGATTCCGGATCACCCTTGGATAGCAATCAGCCCCAGCATTTT. Encoded protein: CATSRDSGSPLDSNQPQHF.

This clonotype was found many times. The chain is built from TRBV6-5 and TRBJ2-6, with D hard to call. Germline V lookup: CDR1 MNHEY, CDR2 SVGAGI. Trimming removed 8 bases from V and 2 bases from J, with 10 bases in between. The CDR3 covers 14 residues. The CDR3 coding sequence is TGTGCCAGCCTTGCTTTGGCTGGGGCCAACGTCCTGACTTTC. Amino acid sequence: CASLALAGANVLTF.